The rows below give T cell receptor beta chains drawn from one sample of a study of PD-1 blockade in classical Hodgkin lymphoma. Produced via immunoSEQ multiplex PCR; TCRdb's table is partial and in-frame only. Among fewer than 40,000 clones listed, roughly 91% were seen once. Sequences were obtained from CD4+ T cells from blood. These receptors originate from a human donor with classical Hodgkin lymphoma. Each CDR3 is given with its conserved first and last residue.

j_gene	v_gene	CDR3aa
TRBJ1-6	TRBV25-1	CASSEGTGAYNSPLHF
TRBJ1-6	TRBV19	CASRSWGQQNSPLHF
TRBJ1-4	TRBV5-1	CATTGANEKLFF
TRBJ1-1	TRBV5-1	CASSLLLENEAFF
TRBJ2-7	TRBV6-6	CASSRGDRGREQYF
TRBJ2-7	TRBV5-4	CASSFPLEAGEQYF
TRBJ1-5	TRBV7-2	CASSGQYILGNQPQHF
TRBJ2-1	TRBV25-1	CASSDPGQINEQFF
TRBJ1-1	TRBV27	CASSFDRVGIRAFF
TRBJ1-1	TRBV28	CASSLLLQGSGAFF